This TCR beta chain was recorded in a study of blood T cell repertoires in COVID-19. Study summary: T cells, B-cell-depleted T cells, or PBMCs supplied cDNA or gDNA.

The V end lost 0 bases, the J end lost 10 bases, and 10 bases lay between the germline ends. This CDR3 is 13 amino acids long. Germline values: CDR1 MGHRA, CDR2 YSYEKL. Original processing methods: Amplifying reference gene primers gave estimates of nucleated cell counts. Generated by immunoSEQ multiplex PCR, the TCRdb table keeps only in-frame clones and is missing some. From that table come the V and J calls and clone size; the DNA was used to work out D and trimming. The repertoire holds under 200,000 clones, around 83% seen once, with 6% to 7% in the top ten. Sample: peripheral blood. The sequence derives from a woman between 40 and 50 years old with acute or convalescent COVID-19. The chain uses TRBV4-1 and TRBJ2-1; D not certain. This CDR3 is CASSQDASVEQFF. CDR3 nucleotide sequence: TGCGCCAGCAGCCAAGATGCCAGCGTGGAGCAGTTCTTC.